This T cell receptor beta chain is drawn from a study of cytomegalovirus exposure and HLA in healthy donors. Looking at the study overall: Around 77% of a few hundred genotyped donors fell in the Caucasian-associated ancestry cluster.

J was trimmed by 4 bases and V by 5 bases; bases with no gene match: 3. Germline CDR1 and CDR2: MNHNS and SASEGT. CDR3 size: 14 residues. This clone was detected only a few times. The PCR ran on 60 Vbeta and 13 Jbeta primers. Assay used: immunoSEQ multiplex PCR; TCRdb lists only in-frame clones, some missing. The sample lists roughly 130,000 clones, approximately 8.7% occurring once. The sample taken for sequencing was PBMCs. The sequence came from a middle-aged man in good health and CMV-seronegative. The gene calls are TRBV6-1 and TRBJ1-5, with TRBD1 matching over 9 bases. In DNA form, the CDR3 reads TGTGCCAGCAGTACGGACAGGGGAAATCAGCCCCAGCATTTT. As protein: CASSTDRGNQPQHF.